This TCR beta chain appears in the sequencing data of a study of T cell repertoires in cytomegalovirus infection. Study as a whole: The public TCR beta signatures pointed to both CMV infection and matching HLA type.

TCRdb re-derived calls from the reads in MiXCR, one entry per CDR3 protein. The sample consists of hundreds of thousands of distinct CDR3 sequences, less than 35% of them appearing once. This clonotype was counted at least ten times. Its antigen remains unknown. The sequence was obtained from a human donor in good health (CMV status not recorded). Some clones in this sample may be carry-over from other donors' samples. Here the sequenced sample was cultured CD8+ T cells from PBMCs, taken from culture after CMV antigen stimulation.

The CDR3 sequence is CASRTGTGYRGNQPQHF. Written as DNA, the CDR3 is TGTGCCAGCAGGACCGGGACAGGGTATCGTGGCAATCAGCCCCAGCATTTT. The chain employs TRBV5-4 and TRBJ1-5; TRBD1 matches at 9 bases. This CDR3 comprises 17 residues. Germline trimming cut 5 bases from V and 2 bases from J; bases unmatched to any gene: 11. Germline CDR1 SGHNT, CDR2 YYREEE (reference sequence).